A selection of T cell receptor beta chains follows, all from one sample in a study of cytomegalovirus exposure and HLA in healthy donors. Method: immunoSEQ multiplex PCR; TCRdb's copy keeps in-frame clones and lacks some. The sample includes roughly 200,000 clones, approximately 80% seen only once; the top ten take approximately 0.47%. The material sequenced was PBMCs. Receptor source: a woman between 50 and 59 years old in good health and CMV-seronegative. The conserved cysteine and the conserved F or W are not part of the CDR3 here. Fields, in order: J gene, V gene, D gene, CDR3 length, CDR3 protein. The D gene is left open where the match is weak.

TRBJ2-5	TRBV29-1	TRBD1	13	SVEKSGTGWETQY
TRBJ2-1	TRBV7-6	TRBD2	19	ASSLGSAGLAGPPSYNEQF
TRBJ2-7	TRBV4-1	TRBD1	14	ASSQDAGQGSYEQY
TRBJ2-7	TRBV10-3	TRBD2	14	AISRSSGGISYEQY
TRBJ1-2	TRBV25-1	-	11	ASSEPGLYGYT
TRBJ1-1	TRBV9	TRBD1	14	ASSVVDRGPNTEAF
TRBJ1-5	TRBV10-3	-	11	AITRDINQPQH
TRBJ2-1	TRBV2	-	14	ASSPQAGVSYNEQF
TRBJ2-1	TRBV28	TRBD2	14	ASSLDLAGGPNEQF
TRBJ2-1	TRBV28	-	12	ASSLRRDGNEQF
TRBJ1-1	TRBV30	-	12	AWTGDNYGTEAF
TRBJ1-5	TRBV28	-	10	ASRFSDQPQH
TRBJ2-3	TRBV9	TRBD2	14	ASSGTSGGALDTQY
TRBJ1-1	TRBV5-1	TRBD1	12	ASSFGQGTTEAF
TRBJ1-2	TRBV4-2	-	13	ASSQAIFPGYGYT
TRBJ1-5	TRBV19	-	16	ASSIVALGANSNQPQH
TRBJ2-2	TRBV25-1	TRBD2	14	ASGRGTSGLTGELF
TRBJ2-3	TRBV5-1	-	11	ASSSPSTDTQY
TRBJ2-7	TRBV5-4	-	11	ASSVDRDFEQY
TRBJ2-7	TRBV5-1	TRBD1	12	ASSLDRAAYEQY
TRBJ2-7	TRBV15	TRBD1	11	ATSTGQGREQY
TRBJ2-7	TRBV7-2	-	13	ASSSRPLSSYEQY
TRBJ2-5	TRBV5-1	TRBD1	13	ASSLAGTGRETQY
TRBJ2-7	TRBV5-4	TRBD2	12	ASSLASGNYEQY
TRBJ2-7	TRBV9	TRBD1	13	ASSASGGFSYEQY
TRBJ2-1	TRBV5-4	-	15	ASSLGPGLSSYNEQF
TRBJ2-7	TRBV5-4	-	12	ASSLMTGSYEQY
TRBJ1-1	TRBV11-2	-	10	ASSSWNTEAF
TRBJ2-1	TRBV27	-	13	ASSWTESSYNEQF
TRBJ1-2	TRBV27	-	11	ASSDQQERGYT
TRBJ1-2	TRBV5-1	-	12	ASSLEGGNYGYT
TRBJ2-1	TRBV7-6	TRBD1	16	ASSLAMGTGPWYNEQF
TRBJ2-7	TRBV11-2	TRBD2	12	ASSFTGGRGEQY
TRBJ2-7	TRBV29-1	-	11	SARVRGTHEQY
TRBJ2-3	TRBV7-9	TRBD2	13	ASSLTSGSTDTQY
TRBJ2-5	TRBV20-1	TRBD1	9	SAGTGETQH
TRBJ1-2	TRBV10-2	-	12	ASSELLGRGGYT
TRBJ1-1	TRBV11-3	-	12	ASSLGGRDTEAF
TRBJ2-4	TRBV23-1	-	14	ASSQGDGQSKNIQY
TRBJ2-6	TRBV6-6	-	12	ATSRGSGANVLT
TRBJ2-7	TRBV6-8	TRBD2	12	AREKREGPGEQY
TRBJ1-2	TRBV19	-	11	ASSRWTDNGYT
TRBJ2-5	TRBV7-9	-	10	ASSATGETQY
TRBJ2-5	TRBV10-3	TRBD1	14	AISAQTGGIKETQY
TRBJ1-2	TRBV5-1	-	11	ASSAQGDYGYT
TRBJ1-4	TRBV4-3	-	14	ASSQVFREDNEKLF
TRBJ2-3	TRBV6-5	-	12	ASSYLLATDTQY
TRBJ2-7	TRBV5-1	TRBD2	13	ASSLGSSGTNEQY
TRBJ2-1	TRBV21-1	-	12	ASSMYHRAPEQF
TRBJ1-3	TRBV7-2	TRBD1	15	ASSLVSTGTVGNTIY
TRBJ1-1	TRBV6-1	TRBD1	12	ASSVTGVSTEAF
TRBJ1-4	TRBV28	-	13	ASLAGRRSQEKLF